Listed below are T cell receptor beta chains from one sample, sequenced in a study of blood T cell repertoires in COVID-19. Measured with immunoSEQ multiplex PCR; TCRdb has only the in-frame clones, and not every one. This table holds about 200,000 clones, 80% to 95% found once. The specimen was peripheral blood. Source of these receptors: a man between 60 and 70 years old with COVID-19, enrolled during active disease. Each CDR3 is given with its conserved first and last residue. Each record gives: CDR3 protein, CDR3 DNA, V gene, J gene, D gene, clone size. A D gene is named only where the DNA matches it firmly. Clone size appears in some rows only: once, few, many, or a class for an expanded clone.

CDR3 protein: CASSLAWQGATGNTIYF; CDR3 DNA: TGCGCCAGCAGCTTGGCCTGGCAGGGGGCAACTGGAAACACCATATATTTT; V gene: TRBV5-1; J gene: TRBJ1-3; D gene: TRBD1; clone size: -
CDR3 protein: CASSQGSGVKLNSPLHF; CDR3 DNA: TGTGCCAGCAGCCAAGGGTCCGGGGTGAAGTTGAATTCACCCCTCCACTTT; V gene: TRBV14; J gene: TRBJ1-6; D gene: -; clone size: -
CDR3 protein: CASSVRTGGTDTQYF; CDR3 DNA: TGTGCCAGCAGTGTCAGGACAGGGGGGACAGATACGCAGTATTTT; V gene: TRBV28; J gene: TRBJ2-3; D gene: TRBD1; clone size: -
CDR3 protein: CASSQDISSGSYEQFF; CDR3 DNA: TGTGCCAGCAGCCAAGATATCTCTAGCGGGAGCTATGAGCAGTTCTTC; V gene: TRBV4-2; J gene: TRBJ2-1; D gene: TRBD2; clone size: -
CDR3 protein: CASSWTGSGYTEAFF; CDR3 DNA: TGTGCCAGCAGCTGGACAGGTTCTGGGTACACTGAAGCTTTCTTT; V gene: TRBV7-2; J gene: TRBJ1-1; D gene: TRBD1; clone size: -
CDR3 protein: CASSLTGGGSSGNTIYF; CDR3 DNA: TGTGCCAGCAGCTTAACGGGCGGAGGCAGCTCTGGAAACACCATATATTTT; V gene: TRBV5-8; J gene: TRBJ1-3; D gene: -; clone size: once
CDR3 protein: CASTLEQGTGNTIYF; CDR3 DNA: TGTGCCAGCACCTTAGAACAGGGTACTGGAAACACCATATATTTT; V gene: TRBV28; J gene: TRBJ1-3; D gene: -; clone size: -
CDR3 protein: CAVWGGPSDTQYF; CDR3 DNA: TGTGCCGTGTGGGGAGGGCCATCAGATACGCAGTATTTT; V gene: TRBV19; J gene: TRBJ2-3; D gene: TRBD2; clone size: -
CDR3 protein: CATRESLAGGVTGELFF; CDR3 DNA: TGTGCCACCAGAGAAAGTTTAGCGGGAGGGGTCACCGGGGAGCTGTTTTTT; V gene: TRBV24-1; J gene: TRBJ2-2; D gene: TRBD2; clone size: -
CDR3 protein: CATSRPGTGNEKLFF; CDR3 DNA: TGTGCCACCAGCCGTCCCGGGACAGGGAATGAAAAACTGTTTTTT; V gene: TRBV15; J gene: TRBJ1-4; D gene: TRBD1; clone size: -
CDR3 protein: CASSREGGSPPWKQYF; CDR3 DNA: TGTGCCAGCAGCCGGGAGGGCGGGAGCCCACCCTGGAAGCAGTACTTC; V gene: TRBV6-2/TRBV6-3; J gene: TRBJ2-7; D gene: TRBD2; clone size: -
CDR3 protein: CASSRDRRNNEQFF; CDR3 DNA: TGTGCCAGCAGCCGGGACAGGAGAAACAATGAGCAGTTCTTC; V gene: TRBV2; J gene: TRBJ2-1; D gene: TRBD1; clone size: few
CDR3 protein: CASSVQGSSLAGNTIYF; CDR3 DNA: TGCGCCAGCAGCGTACAGGGGAGCAGCTTGGCTGGAAACACCATATATTTT; V gene: TRBV5-1; J gene: TRBJ1-3; D gene: TRBD1; clone size: -
CDR3 protein: CASSLGTSGGYNEQFF; CDR3 DNA: TGTGCCAGCTCACTAGGGACTAGCGGAGGTTACAATGAGCAGTTCTTC; V gene: TRBV18; J gene: TRBJ2-1; D gene: TRBD2; clone size: -
CDR3 protein: CASSYSSGTGAMNTEAFF; CDR3 DNA: TGTGCCAGCAGTTATTCTTCCGGGACAGGGGCCATGAACACTGAAGCTTTCTTT; V gene: TRBV28; J gene: TRBJ1-1; D gene: TRBD1; clone size: -
CDR3 protein: CASSSGTGDYNEQFF; CDR3 DNA: TGTGCCAGCAGCTCCGGGACAGGGGACTACAATGAGCAGTTCTTC; V gene: TRBV11-2; J gene: TRBJ2-1; D gene: TRBD1; clone size: -
CDR3 protein: CASSLGGGKEETQYF; CDR3 DNA: TGCGCCAGCAGCTTGGGAGGGGGCAAGGAAGAGACCCAGTACTTC; V gene: TRBV5-1; J gene: TRBJ2-5; D gene: TRBD1; clone size: -
CDR3 protein: CATSDLAGEGDTQYF; CDR3 DNA: TGTGCCACCAGTGATTTAGCGGGAGAGGGAGATACGCAGTATTTT; V gene: TRBV24-1; J gene: TRBJ2-3; D gene: TRBD2; clone size: -
CDR3 protein: CASIPSGGSYNEQFF; CDR3 DNA: TGTGCCAGCATTCCTAGCGGGGGGTCCTACAATGAGCAGTTCTTC; V gene: TRBV5-5; J gene: TRBJ2-1; D gene: TRBD2; clone size: -
CDR3 protein: CASSPPGPNEQFF; CDR3 DNA: TGTGCCAGCAGTCCCCCTGGGCCCAATGAGCAGTTCTTC; V gene: TRBV12-3/TRBV12-4; J gene: TRBJ2-1; D gene: -; clone size: -
CDR3 protein: CASSQRPRGSETQYF; CDR3 DNA: TGTGCCAGCAGCCAGCGTCCGAGGGGGAGTGAGACCCAGTACTTC; V gene: TRBV3-1/TRBV3-2; J gene: TRBJ2-5; D gene: -; clone size: -
CDR3 protein: CASSPLSAQGGTEAFF; CDR3 DNA: TGCGCCAGCAGCCCCCTATCGGCACAGGGCGGAACTGAAGCTTTCTTT; V gene: TRBV5-1; J gene: TRBJ1-1; D gene: -; clone size: -
CDR3 protein: CASSPIDRGAREQYF; CDR3 DNA: TGTGCCAGCTCACCTATTGACAGGGGAGCCCGCGAGCAGTACTTC; V gene: TRBV18; J gene: TRBJ2-7; D gene: TRBD1; clone size: -
CDR3 protein: CAINPRGGDTGELFF; CDR3 DNA: TGTGCCATCAACCCTCGGGGGGGGGACACCGGGGAGCTGTTTTTT; V gene: TRBV10-3; J gene: TRBJ2-2; D gene: TRBD2; clone size: -
CDR3 protein: CASSSGGWNEQFF; CDR3 DNA: TGTGCCAGTAGCAGCGGGGGTTGGAATGAGCAGTTCTTC; V gene: TRBV19; J gene: TRBJ2-1; D gene: TRBD2; clone size: few
CDR3 protein: CASTDARLLAKNIQYF; CDR3 DNA: TGTGCCAGCACCGATGCCCGACTACTAGCCAAAAACATTCAGTACTTC; V gene: TRBV27; J gene: TRBJ2-4; D gene: -; clone size: -
CDR3 protein: CASSLHRTYGYTF; CDR3 DNA: TGTGCCAGCAGTTTACATAGAACTTATGGCTACACCTTC; V gene: TRBV12-3/TRBV12-4; J gene: TRBJ1-2; D gene: -; clone size: -
CDR3 protein: CASSYGGQGTDTEAFF; CDR3 DNA: TGTGCCAGCAGTTACGGGGGACAGGGAACGGACACTGAAGCTTTCTTT; V gene: TRBV6-6; J gene: TRBJ1-1; D gene: TRBD1; clone size: -
CDR3 protein: CASNRGQGATGELFF; CDR3 DNA: TGTGCCAGCAACCGAGGACAGGGGGCGACCGGGGAGCTGTTTTTT; V gene: TRBV6-6; J gene: TRBJ2-2; D gene: TRBD1; clone size: -
CDR3 protein: CATSGRGQDTQYF; CDR3 DNA: TGTGCCACCAGCGGCAGGGGGCAAGATACGCAGTATTTT; V gene: TRBV24-1; J gene: TRBJ2-3; D gene: TRBD1; clone size: -
CDR3 protein: CASSLAVDTPQETQYF; CDR3 DNA: TGTGCCAGCAGCTTGGCCGTAGACACACCCCAAGAGACCCAGTACTTC; V gene: TRBV5-4; J gene: TRBJ2-5; D gene: -; clone size: -
CDR3 protein: CASSPEAHSYGYTF; CDR3 DNA: TGTGCCAGCAGTCCCGAAGCCCACAGCTATGGCTACACCTTC; V gene: TRBV27; J gene: TRBJ1-2; D gene: -; clone size: -
CDR3 protein: CASSPAGGYGYTF; CDR3 DNA: TGTGCCAGCAGCCCCGCAGGAGGGTATGGCTACACCTTC; V gene: TRBV11-2; J gene: TRBJ1-2; D gene: -; clone size: -
CDR3 protein: CASSPRRGGQFF; CDR3 DNA: TGTGCCAGCTCACCCCGGCGGGGGGGGCAGTTCTTC; V gene: TRBV18; J gene: TRBJ2-1; D gene: TRBD2; clone size: -
CDR3 protein: CASSNRGTTGELFF; CDR3 DNA: TGCGCCAGCAGCAACAGGGGGACCACCGGGGAGCTGTTTTTT; V gene: TRBV5-1; J gene: TRBJ2-2; D gene: TRBD1; clone size: -
CDR3 protein: CSVEPSPPYNEQFF; CDR3 DNA: TGCAGCGTTGAGCCTAGCCCCCCCTACAATGAGCAGTTCTTC; V gene: TRBV29-1; J gene: TRBJ2-1; D gene: -; clone size: -
CDR3 protein: CASSVARGRQNEQFF; CDR3 DNA: TGTGCCAGCAGTGTAGCCAGGGGGCGTCAGAATGAGCAGTTCTTC; V gene: TRBV2; J gene: TRBJ2-1; D gene: TRBD1; clone size: -
CDR3 protein: CASADRDYGYTF; CDR3 DNA: TGTGCCAGCGCCGACAGGGACTATGGCTACACCTTC; V gene: TRBV19; J gene: TRBJ1-2; D gene: TRBD1; clone size: few
CDR3 protein: CASSFQSNTEAFF; CDR3 DNA: TGCGCCAGCAGCTTCCAGTCGAACACTGAAGCTTTCTTT; V gene: TRBV5-1; J gene: TRBJ1-1; D gene: -; clone size: -
CDR3 protein: CASSLYGSNTQYF; CDR3 DNA: TGTGCCAGCAGTTTATACGGTTCTAATACGCAGTATTTT; V gene: TRBV27; J gene: TRBJ2-3; D gene: -; clone size: -
CDR3 protein: CASSLPGTVTNYGYTF; CDR3 DNA: TGTGCCAGCAGTCTTCCCGGGACAGTGACTAACTATGGCTACACCTTC; V gene: TRBV6-2/TRBV6-3; J gene: TRBJ1-2; D gene: TRBD1; clone size: -
CDR3 protein: CASSLGGLSTDTQYF; CDR3 DNA: TGTGCCAGCAGCTTGGGAGGCCTTAGCACAGATACGCAGTATTTT; V gene: TRBV5-8; J gene: TRBJ2-3; D gene: -; clone size: once
CDR3 protein: CAISASESYGYTF; CDR3 DNA: TGTGCCATCAGTGCTTCAGAAAGCTATGGCTACACCTTC; V gene: TRBV10-3; J gene: TRBJ1-2; D gene: -; clone size: -
CDR3 protein: CASSPRQGAGNEQFF; CDR3 DNA: TGTGCCAGCTCACCCCGGCAGGGGGCTGGTAATGAGCAGTTCTTC; V gene: TRBV18; J gene: TRBJ2-1; D gene: TRBD1; clone size: once
CDR3 protein: CASSWTSGSTNEQFF; CDR3 DNA: TGCGCCAGCAGCTGGACTAGCGGGAGTACCAATGAGCAGTTCTTC; V gene: TRBV5-1; J gene: TRBJ2-1; D gene: TRBD2; clone size: -
CDR3 protein: CASTAWDRGYNEQFF; CDR3 DNA: TGTGCCAGTACCGCCTGGGACAGGGGATACAATGAGCAGTTCTTC; V gene: TRBV19; J gene: TRBJ2-1; D gene: TRBD1; clone size: -
CDR3 protein: CASSSGTGSTEAFF; CDR3 DNA: TGTGCCAGCAGCTCCGGGACAGGGAGCACTGAAGCTTTCTTT; V gene: TRBV7-3; J gene: TRBJ1-1; D gene: TRBD1; clone size: -